Listed below are T cell receptor beta chains from one sample, sequenced in a study of read filtering for tumor transcriptome and immune sequencing. In TCRdb, the reads were re-called with MiXCR into one record per CDR3 protein. The sample lists around 25,000 distinct CDR3 sequences, approximately 23% occurring once. Sequencing used a population of CD138-negative cells sorted from bone marrow. All receptors derive from a donor at least 40 years old with multiple myeloma. Both conserved end residues are part of each CDR3. Each record gives: CDR3 length, D gene, J gene, V gene, clone size, CDR3 protein, CDR3 DNA. The D gene is left open where the match is weak. Clone size is stated in some rows and not others, as once, few, many or a class when expanded.

>16|NA|TRBJ2-2|TRBV9|many
CASSVVAGAPTGELFF
TGTGCCAGCAGCGTAGTGGCGGGGGCCCCGACCGGGGAGCTGTTTTTT
>15|TRBD1|TRBJ2-5|TRBV29-1|many
CSVPRGLVGQETQYF
TGCAGCGTTCCAAGGGGGCTGGTGGGCCAAGAGACCCAGTACTTC
>13|NA|TRBJ1-1|TRBV12-3/TRBV12-4|many
CASRIGQHTEAFF
TGTGCCAGCAGGATTGGACAGCACACTGAAGCTTTCTTT
>14|NA|TRBJ2-7|TRBV3-1|many
CASSPVGQGYEQYF
TGTGCCAGCAGCCCCGTGGGGCAGGGATACGAGCAGTACTTC
>12|NA|TRBJ1-5|TRBV6-2/TRBV6-3|many
CATRESNQPQHF
TGTGCCACCAGAGAGAGCAATCAGCCCCAGCATTTT
>16|NA|TRBJ1-1|TRBV20-1|NA
CSARDLGDDGNTEAFF
TGCAGTGCTAGAGACCTAGGGGATGACGGGAACACAGAAGCTTTCTTT
>15|TRBD2|TRBJ2-3|TRBV4-1|NA
CASSSPSGGADTQYF
TGCGCCAGCAGCTCCCCTAGCGGGGGGGCAGATACGCAGTATTTT
>17|NA|TRBJ2-1|TRBV7-2|few
CASSLSVATSSYNEQFF
TGTGCCAGCAGCTTATCTGTAGCTACGAGCTCCTACAATGAGCAGTTCTTC
>14|NA|TRBJ2-3|TRBV11-2|few
CASSLDGGADTQYF
TGTGCCAGCAGCTTAGACGGGGGAGCAGATACGCAGTATTTT
>14|TRBD1|TRBJ2-5|TRBV29-1|many
CSALERGRGETQYF
TGCAGCGCTCTAGAGAGGGGGCGAGGAGAGACCCAGTACTTC
>17|NA|TRBJ1-4|TRBV7-2|many
CASSLVGGVGTNEKLFF
TGTGCCAGCAGCTTAGTCGGGGGTGTAGGAACTAATGAAAAACTGTTTTTT
>16|NA|TRBJ2-5|TRBV5-1|few
CASSPFGQAGSETQYF
TGCGCCAGCAGCCCTTTCGGACAGGCGGGGTCGGAGACCCAGTACTTC
>16|NA|TRBJ2-2|TRBV7-3|many
CASSLNPGSATGELFF
TGTGCCAGCAGCTTAAACCCGGGGTCGGCCACCGGGGAGCTGTTTTTT
>14|NA|TRBJ2-4|TRBV19|NA
CASSMRNEANIQYF
TGTGCCAGTAGTATGCGGAATGAGGCGAACATTCAGTACTTC
>13|NA|TRBJ2-5|TRBV7-8|NA
CASSPQGMEAQYF
TGTGCCAGCAGCCCACAAGGAATGGAAGCCCAGTACTTC
>13|TRBD2|TRBJ2-3|TRBV29-1|many
CSVETLAGVTQYF
TGCAGCGTTGAAACTCTAGCGGGGGTAACGCAGTATTTT
>11|NA|TRBJ2-5|TRBV28|NA
CASSFLETQYF
TGTGCCAGCAGTTTCTTAGAGACCCAGTACTTC
>14|NA|TRBJ1-5|TRBV6-5|NA
CASRSRLFNQPQHF
TGTGCCAGCAGAAGCCGACTGTTCAATCAGCCCCAGCATTTT
>14|NA|TRBJ2-7|TRBV27|many
CASSSGDASYEQYF
TGTGCCAGCAGTTCCGGGGACGCCTCCTACGAGCAGTACTTC
>18|TRBD2|TRBJ2-1|TRBV4-1|few
CASSQDFLTSGGAGEQFF
TGCGCCAGCAGCCAAGACTTCCTCACTAGCGGGGGGGCGGGAGAGCAGTTCTTC
>13|NA|TRBJ1-5|TRBV19|many
CASSIGRNQPQHF
TGTGCCAGTAGTATCGGGAGGAATCAGCCCCAGCATTTT
>13|NA|TRBJ2-1|TRBV3-1|NA
CAGSQLPSGEQFF
TGTGCCGGCAGCCAGCTCCCAAGTGGGGAGCAGTTCTTC
>15|NA|TRBJ2-1|TRBV6-5|few
CASSYRATVYNEQFF
TGTGCCAGCAGTTATCGGGCCACGGTTTACAATGAGCAGTTCTTC
>13|NA|TRBJ2-5|TRBV2|many
CASSVLRWETQYF
TGTGCCAGCAGTGTTTTGAGGTGGGAGACCCAGTACTTC
>13|NA|TRBJ2-1|TRBV20-1|many
CSARDGAQNEQFF
TGCAGTGCTAGAGATGGGGCCCAGAATGAGCAGTTCTTC
>15|TRBD1|TRBJ1-1|TRBV25-1|many
CASSDHRGLDTEAFF
TGTGCCAGCAGTGATCACAGGGGCTTGGACACTGAAGCTTTCTTT
>14|TRBD2|TRBJ2-1|TRBV11-2|NA
CASSGGLVLSEQFF
TGTGCCAGCAGCGGGGGACTAGTCCTCTCCGAGCAGTTCTTC